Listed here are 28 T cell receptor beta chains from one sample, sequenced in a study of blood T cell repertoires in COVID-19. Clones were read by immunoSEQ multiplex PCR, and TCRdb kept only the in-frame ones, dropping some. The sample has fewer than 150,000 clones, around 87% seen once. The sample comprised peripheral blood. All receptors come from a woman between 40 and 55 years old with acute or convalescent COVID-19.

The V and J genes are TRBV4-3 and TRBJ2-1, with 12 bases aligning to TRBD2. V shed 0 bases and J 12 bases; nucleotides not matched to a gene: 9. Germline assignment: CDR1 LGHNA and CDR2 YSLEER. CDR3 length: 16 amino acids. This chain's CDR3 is CASSQDLGLAGYRQFF. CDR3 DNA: TGCGCCAGCAGCCAAGATCTCGGACTAGCGGGATATCGGCAGTTCTTC.

The chain's CDR3 is CASRPTGYTGELFF. The CDR3 DNA reads as TGTGCCAGCAGACCGACTGGATACACCGGGGAGCTGTTTTTT. The genes are TRBV6-5 and TRBJ2-2; D gene ambiguous. Germline V gene data show CDR1 as MNHEY and CDR2 as SVGAGI. This CDR3 region has 14 residues. Trimming removed 6 bases at V and 3 bases at J, with 11 bases between.

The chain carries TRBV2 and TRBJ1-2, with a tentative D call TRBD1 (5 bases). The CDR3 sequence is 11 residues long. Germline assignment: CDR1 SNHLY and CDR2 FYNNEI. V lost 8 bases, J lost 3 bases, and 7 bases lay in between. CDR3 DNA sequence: TGTGCCAGCGGGGCTGACTATGGCTACACCTTC. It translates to CASGADYGYTF.

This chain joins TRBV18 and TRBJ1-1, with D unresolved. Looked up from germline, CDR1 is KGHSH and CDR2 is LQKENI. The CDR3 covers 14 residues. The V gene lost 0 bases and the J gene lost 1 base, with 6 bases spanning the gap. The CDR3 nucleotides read TGTGCCAGCTCACCACCTCGAGGGAACACTGAAGCTTTCTTT. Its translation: CASSPPRGNTEAFF.

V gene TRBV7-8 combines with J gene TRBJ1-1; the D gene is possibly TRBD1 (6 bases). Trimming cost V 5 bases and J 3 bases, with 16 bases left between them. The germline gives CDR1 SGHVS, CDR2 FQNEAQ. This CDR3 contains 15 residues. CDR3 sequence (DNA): TGTGCCAGCAGCCCCCAGACAGGCGGATACACTGAAGCTTTCTTT. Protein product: CASSPQTGGYTEAFF.

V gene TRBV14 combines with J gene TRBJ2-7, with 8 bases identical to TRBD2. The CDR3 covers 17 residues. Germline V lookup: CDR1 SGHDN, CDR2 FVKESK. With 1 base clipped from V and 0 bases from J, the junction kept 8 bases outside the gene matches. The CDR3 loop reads CASSQARGGRLSYEQYF. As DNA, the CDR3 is TGTGCCAGCAGCCAAGCCCGGGGGGGACGGCTCTCCTACGAGCAGTACTTC.

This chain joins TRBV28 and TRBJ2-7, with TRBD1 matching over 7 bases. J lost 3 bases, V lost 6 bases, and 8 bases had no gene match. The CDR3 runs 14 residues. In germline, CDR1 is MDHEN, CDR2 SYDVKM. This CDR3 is CASSQDRLSYEQYF. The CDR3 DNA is TGTGCCAGCAGCCAGGACAGGCTAAGCTACGAGCAGTACTTC.

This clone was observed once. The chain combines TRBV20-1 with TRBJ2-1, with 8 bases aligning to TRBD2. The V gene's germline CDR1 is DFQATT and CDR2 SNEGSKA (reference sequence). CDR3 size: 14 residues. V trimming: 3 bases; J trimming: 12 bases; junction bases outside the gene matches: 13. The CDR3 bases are TGCAGTGCTAGTGTGTCTAGCGGGTCAAAAGGGCAGTTCTTC. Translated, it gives CSASVSSGSKGQFF.

The CDR3 DNA reads as TGCGCCAGCAGCCATGCACTTCAGGGGTTGAATCAGCCCCAGCATTTT. Its protein product is CASSHALQGLNQPQHF. The chain combines TRBV4-1 with TRBJ1-5; TRBD1 might be the D (6 bases). V lost 3 bases and J lost 4, with 16 bases in between. The CDR3 contains 16 residues. Per germline, CDR1 MGHRA and CDR2 YSYEKL.

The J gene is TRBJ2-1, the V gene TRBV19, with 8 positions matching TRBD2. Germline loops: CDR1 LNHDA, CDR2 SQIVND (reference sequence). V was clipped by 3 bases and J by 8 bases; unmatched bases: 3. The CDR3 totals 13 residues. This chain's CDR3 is CASSIGRGDEQFF. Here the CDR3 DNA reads TGTGCCAGTAGTATCGGGAGGGGGGATGAGCAGTTCTTC.

The CDR3 region has the DNA TGTGCCAGCAGCTTAGCGGGCAGGGGGCGCGAGAGGAGCTATGGCTACACCTTC. Its translation: CASSLAGRGRERSYGYTF. The genes are TRBV7-9 and TRBJ1-2, with 8 nucleotides matching TRBD1. Germline V gene sequence: CDR1 SEHNR, CDR2 FQNEAQ (reference sequence). The length of the CDR3 is 18 residues. With V trimmed by 0 bases and J by 4 bases, 13 bases remained unmatched.

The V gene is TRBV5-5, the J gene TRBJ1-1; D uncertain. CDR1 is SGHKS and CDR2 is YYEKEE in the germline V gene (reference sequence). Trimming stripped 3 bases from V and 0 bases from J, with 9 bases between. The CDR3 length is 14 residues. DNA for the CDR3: TGTGCCAGCAGCTCGGCCGGGTTGAACACTGAAGCTTTCTTT. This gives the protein CASSSAGLNTEAFF.

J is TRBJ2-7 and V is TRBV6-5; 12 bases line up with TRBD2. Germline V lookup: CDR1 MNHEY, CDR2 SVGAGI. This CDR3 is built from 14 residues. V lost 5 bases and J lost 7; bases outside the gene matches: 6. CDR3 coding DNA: TGTGCCAGCAGTCCTGGACTAGCGGGACTGGAGCAGTACTTC. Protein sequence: CASSPGLAGLEQYF.

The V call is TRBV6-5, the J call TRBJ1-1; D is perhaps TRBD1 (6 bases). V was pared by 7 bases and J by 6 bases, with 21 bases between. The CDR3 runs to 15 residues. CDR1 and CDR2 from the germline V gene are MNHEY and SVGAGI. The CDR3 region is CASNTGGRGTAEAFF. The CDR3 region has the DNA TGTGCCAGCAACACTGGGGGGCGGGGGACCGCTGAAGCTTTCTTT.

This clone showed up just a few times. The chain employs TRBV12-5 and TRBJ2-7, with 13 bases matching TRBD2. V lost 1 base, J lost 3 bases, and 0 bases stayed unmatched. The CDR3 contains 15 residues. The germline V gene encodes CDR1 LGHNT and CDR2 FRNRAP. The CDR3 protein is CASGLGTSGSYEQYF. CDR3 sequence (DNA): TGTGCTAGTGGTTTGGGGACTAGCGGGAGCTACGAGCAGTACTTC.

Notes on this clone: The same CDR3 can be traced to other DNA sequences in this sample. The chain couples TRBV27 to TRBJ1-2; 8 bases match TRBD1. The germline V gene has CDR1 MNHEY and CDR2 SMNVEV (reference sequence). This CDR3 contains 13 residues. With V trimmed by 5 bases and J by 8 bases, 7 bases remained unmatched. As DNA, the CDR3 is TGTGCCAGCAGTCCAGGACAGGGATACGGCTACACCTTC. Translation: CASSPGQGYGYTF.

DNA for the CDR3: TGTGCCAGCAGTGAAGTAGGGGGCTCTAATTCACCCCTCCACTTT. Its protein is CASSEVGGSNSPLHF. The chain couples TRBV6-1 to TRBJ1-6; 7 nucleotides agree with TRBD1. Germline V lookup: CDR1 MNHNS, CDR2 SASEGT. V was clipped by 1 base and J by 6 bases; unmatched bases: 3. The CDR3 totals 15 residues.

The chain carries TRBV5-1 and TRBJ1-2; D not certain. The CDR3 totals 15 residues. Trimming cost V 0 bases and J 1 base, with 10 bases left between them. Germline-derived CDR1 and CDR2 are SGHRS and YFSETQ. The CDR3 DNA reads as TGCGCCAGCAGCTTGGCGGAGGTGGATAACTATGGCTACACCTTC. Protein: CASSLAEVDNYGYTF.

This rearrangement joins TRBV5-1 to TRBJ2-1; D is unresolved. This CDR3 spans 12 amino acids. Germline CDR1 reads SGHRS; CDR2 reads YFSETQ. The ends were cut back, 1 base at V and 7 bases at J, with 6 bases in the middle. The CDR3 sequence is CASSLRQNEQFF. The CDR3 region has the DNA TGCGCCAGCAGCTTGAGACAAAATGAGCAGTTCTTC.

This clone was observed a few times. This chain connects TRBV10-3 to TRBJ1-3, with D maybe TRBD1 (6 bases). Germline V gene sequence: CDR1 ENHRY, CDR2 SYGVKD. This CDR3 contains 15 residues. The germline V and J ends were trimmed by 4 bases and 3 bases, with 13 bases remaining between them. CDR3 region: CAISGQGTYGNTIYF. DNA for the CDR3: TGTGCCATCAGTGGCCAGGGGACATATGGAAACACCATATATTTT.

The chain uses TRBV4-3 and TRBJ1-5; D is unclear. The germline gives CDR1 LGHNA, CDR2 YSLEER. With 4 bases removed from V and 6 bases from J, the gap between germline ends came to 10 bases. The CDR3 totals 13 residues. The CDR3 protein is CASSPTLFQPQHF. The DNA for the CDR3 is TGCGCCAGCAGCCCCACTCTTTTTCAGCCCCAGCATTTT.

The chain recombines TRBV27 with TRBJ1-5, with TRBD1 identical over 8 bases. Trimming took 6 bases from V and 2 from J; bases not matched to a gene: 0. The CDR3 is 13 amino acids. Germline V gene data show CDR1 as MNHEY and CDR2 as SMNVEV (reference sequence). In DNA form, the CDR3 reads TGTGCCAGCAGGGGACAGGGCAATCAGCCCCAGCATTTT. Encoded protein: CASRGQGNQPQHF.

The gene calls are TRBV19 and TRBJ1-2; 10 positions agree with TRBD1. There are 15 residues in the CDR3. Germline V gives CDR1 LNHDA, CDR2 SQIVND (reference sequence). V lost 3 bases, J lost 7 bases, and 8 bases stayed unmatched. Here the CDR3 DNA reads TGTGCCAGTAGTATGCTGGACAGGGGGTCCTCTGGCTACACCTTC. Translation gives CASSMLDRGSSGYTF.

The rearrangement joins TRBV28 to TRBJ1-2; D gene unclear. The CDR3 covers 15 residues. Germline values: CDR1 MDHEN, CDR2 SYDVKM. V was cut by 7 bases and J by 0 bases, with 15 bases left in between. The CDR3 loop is CASTGGPLANYGYTF. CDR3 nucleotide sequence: TGTGCCAGCACCGGAGGACCCTTAGCTAACTATGGCTACACCTTC.

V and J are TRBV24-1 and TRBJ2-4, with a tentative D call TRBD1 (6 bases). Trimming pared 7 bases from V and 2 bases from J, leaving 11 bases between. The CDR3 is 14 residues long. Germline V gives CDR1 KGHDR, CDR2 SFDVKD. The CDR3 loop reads CATSGTGPKNIQYF. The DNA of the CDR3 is TGTGCCACCAGCGGAACAGGGCCCAAAAACATTCAGTACTTC.

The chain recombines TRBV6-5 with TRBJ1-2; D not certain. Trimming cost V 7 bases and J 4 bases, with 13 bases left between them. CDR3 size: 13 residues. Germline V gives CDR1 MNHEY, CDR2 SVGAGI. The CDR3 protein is CASIPTPIYGYTF. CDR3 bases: TGTGCCAGCATTCCTACCCCCATCTATGGCTACACCTTC.

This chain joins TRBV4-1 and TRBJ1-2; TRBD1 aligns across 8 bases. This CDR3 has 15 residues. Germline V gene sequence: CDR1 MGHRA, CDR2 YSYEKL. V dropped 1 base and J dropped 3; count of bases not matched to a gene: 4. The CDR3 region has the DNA TGCGCCAGCAGCCAAGTAGGACAGGGCCACTATGGCTACACCTTC. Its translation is CASSQVGQGHYGYTF.

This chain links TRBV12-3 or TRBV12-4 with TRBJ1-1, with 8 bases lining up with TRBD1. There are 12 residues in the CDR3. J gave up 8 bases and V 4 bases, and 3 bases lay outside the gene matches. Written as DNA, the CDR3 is TGTGCCAGCAGTTCTTACAGGGGGGAAGCTTTCTTT. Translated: CASSSYRGEAFF.